The source of this T cell receptor beta chain is a study of T cell responses to AZD1222 COVID-19 vaccine. Study conclusions and caveats: There were mostly white British donors and more females than males, and clonal diversity was possibly underestimated.

Deletions cut 2 bases from V and 0 bases from J, with 8 bases between. CDR1 and CDR2 from the germline V gene are KGHSH and LQKENI. This CDR3 region has 15 residues. Profiled with immunoSEQ multiplex PCR; TCRdb holds only in-frame clones, not every one. The data show approximately 140,000 clones, 75% to 95% seen once. Note on this clone: As yet, its antigen is unknown.

The specimen was peripheral blood, collected on day 0 of MenACWY control vaccination. The TCR originated in an adult in good health. The chain links TRBV18 to TRBJ1-5; no clear D. The CDR3 sequence: CASSPRQNSNQPQHF. Written as DNA, the CDR3 is TGTGCCAGCTCACCAAGGCAGAATAGCAATCAGCCCCAGCATTTT.